The sequence of this TCR beta chain was determined in a study of OX40 agonist ivuxolimab in advanced cancers. TCRdb's copy holds only in-frame clones and misses some; the assay was immunoSEQ multiplex PCR. The table records 130,000 or so clones, just over 90% of them present only once. The germline V gene encodes CDR1 SGHTA and CDR2 FQGNSA. The CDR3 loop spans 15 amino acids. Trimming stripped 3 bases from V and 4 bases from J, with 12 bases between. The receptor was derived from an adult with an advanced solid tumor such as melanoma, head and neck, liver or kidney cancer. The sequencing here drew on CD4+ or CD8+ T cells sorted from blood, taken in a trial of the OX40 agonist ivuxolimab. The genes are TRBV7-2 and TRBJ1-4, with D uncertain. The CDR3 sequence: CASSFRGGLNEKLFF. In nucleotides, the CDR3 is TGTGCCAGCAGCTTTCGGGGAGGCCTTAATGAAAAACTGTTTTTT.